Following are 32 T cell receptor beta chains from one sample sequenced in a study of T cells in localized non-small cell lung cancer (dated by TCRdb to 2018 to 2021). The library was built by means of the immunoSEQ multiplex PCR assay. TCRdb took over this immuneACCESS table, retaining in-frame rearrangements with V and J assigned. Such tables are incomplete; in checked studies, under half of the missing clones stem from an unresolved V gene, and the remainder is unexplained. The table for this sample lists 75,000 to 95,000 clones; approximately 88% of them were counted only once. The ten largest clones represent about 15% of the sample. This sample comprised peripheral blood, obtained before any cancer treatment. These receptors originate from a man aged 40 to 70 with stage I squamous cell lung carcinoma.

The CDR3 reads CASSLDQSYGYTF. The CDR3 DNA follows: TGTGCCAGCAGCTTGGACCAGAGCTATGGCTACACCTTC. The chain is built from TRBV5-5 and TRBJ1-2; D is uncertain. With 0 bases removed from V and 4 bases from J, the gap between germline ends came to 7 bases. The length of the CDR3 is 13 residues. CDR1 and CDR2 from the germline V gene are SGHKS and YYEKEE (reference sequence).

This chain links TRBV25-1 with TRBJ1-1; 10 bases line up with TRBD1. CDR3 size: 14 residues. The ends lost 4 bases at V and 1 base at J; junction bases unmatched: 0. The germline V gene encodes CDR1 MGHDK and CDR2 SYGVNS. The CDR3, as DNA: TGTGCCAGCAGTGGGGACAGGGGGAACACTGAAGCTTTCTTT. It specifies CASSGDRGNTEAFF.

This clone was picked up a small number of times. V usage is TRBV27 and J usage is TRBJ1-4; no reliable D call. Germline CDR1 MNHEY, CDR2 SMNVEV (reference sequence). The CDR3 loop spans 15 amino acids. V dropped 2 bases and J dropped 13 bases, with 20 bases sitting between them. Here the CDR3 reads CASSLKGSRARGLFF. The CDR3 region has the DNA TGTGCCAGCAGTTTAAAAGGTAGCCGGGCGCGGGGACTGTTTTTT.

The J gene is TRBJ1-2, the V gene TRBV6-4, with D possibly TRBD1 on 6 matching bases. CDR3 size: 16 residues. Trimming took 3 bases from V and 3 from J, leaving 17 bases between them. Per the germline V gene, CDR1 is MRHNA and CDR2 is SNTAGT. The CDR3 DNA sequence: TGTGCCAGCAGTGAAAGCGGACAGCCCTTCGACTATGGCTACACCTTC. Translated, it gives CASSESGQPFDYGYTF.

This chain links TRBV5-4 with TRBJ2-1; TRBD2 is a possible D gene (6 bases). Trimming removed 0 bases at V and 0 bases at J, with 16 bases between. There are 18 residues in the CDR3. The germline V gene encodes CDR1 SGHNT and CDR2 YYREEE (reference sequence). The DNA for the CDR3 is TGTGCCAGCAGCTTGGGTGGACATGCCGGGAGCTCCTACAATGAGCAGTTCTTC. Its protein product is CASSLGGHAGSSYNEQFF.

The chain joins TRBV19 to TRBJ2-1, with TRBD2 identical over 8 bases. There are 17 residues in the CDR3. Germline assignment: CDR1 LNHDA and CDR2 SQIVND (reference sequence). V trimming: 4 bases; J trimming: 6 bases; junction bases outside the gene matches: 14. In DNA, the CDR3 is TGTGCCAGTAGTAGTATCGGGGGGGGAGGCCTCGCCAATGAGCAGTTCTTC. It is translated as CASSSIGGGGLANEQFF.

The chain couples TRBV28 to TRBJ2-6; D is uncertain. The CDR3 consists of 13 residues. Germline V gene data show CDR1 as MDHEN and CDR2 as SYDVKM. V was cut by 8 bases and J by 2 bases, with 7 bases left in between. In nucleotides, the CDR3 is TGTGCCAGCCGAGGAACTGGGGCCAACGTCCTGACTTTC. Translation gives CASRGTGANVLTF.

This CDR3 reads CASSLVGYNEQFF. The CDR3 nucleotides read TGTGCCAGCAGCTTAGTAGGGTACAATGAGCAGTTCTTC. The chain employs TRBV11-1 and TRBJ2-1; unclear D gene. The CDR3 has 13 amino acids. Germline V CDR1 and CDR2: SGHAT, FQDESV (reference sequence). V was shortened by 1 base and J by 4 bases, with 5 bases between the two germline ends. Using reference TRBV11-1 and TRBJ2-1 for the parts outside the CDR3, the full variable domain is EAEVAQSPRYKITEKSQAVAFWCDPISGHATLYWYRQILGQGPELLVQFQDESVVDDSQLPKDRFSAERLKGVDSTLKIQPAELGDSAMYLCASSLVGYNEQFFGPGTRLTVL.

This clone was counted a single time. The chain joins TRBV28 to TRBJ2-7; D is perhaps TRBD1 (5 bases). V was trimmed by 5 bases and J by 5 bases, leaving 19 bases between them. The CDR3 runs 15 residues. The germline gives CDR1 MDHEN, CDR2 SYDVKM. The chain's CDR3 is CASSVWAGSINEQYF. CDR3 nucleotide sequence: TGTGCCAGCAGTGTTTGGGCAGGGTCAATCAACGAGCAGTACTTC.

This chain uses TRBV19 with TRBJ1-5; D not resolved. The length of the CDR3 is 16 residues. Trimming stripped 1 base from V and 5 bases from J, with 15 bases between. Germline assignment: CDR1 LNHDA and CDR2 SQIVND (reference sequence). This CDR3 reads CASSIVGSRADQPQHF. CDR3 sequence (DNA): TGTGCCAGTAGTATAGTAGGCAGCCGAGCGGATCAGCCCCAGCATTTT.

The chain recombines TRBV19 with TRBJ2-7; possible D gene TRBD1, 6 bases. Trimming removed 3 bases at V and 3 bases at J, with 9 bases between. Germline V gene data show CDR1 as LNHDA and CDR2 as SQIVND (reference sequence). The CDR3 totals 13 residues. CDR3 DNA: TGTGCCAGTAGTATTGGCAGGGGCTACGAGCAGTACTTC. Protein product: CASSIGRGYEQYF.

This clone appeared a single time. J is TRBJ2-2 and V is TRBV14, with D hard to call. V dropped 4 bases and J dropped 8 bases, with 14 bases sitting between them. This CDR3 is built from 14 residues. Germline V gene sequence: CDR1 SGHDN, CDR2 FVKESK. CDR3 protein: CASSLRPGPGELFF. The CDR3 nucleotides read TGTGCCAGCAGCCTGAGGCCGGGTCCGGGGGAGCTGTTTTTT.

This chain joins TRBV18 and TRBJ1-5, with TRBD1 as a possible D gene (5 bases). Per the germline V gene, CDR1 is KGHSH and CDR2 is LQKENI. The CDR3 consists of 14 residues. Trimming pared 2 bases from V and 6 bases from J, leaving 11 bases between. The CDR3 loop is CASSPSQGFQPQHF. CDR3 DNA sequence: TGTGCCAGCTCACCAAGTCAGGGATTTCAGCCCCAGCATTTT.

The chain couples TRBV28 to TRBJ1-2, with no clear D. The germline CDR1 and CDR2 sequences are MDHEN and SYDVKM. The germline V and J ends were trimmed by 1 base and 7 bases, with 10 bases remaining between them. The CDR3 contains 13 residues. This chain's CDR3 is CASSLLGLSGYTF. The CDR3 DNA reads TGTGCCAGCAGTTTATTGGGGTTAAGTGGCTACACCTTC.

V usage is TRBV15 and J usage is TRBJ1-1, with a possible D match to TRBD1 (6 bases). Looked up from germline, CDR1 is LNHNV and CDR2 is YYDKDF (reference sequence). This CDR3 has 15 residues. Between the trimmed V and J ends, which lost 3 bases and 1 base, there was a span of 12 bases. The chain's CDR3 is CATSRLEGGNTEAFF. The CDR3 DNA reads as TGTGCCACCAGCAGGCTAGAAGGGGGGAACACTGAAGCTTTCTTT.

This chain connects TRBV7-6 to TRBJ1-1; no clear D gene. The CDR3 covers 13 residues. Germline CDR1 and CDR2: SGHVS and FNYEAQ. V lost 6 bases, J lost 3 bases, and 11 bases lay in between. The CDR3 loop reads CASSSGEDTEAFF. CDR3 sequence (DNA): TGTGCCAGCAGTAGCGGCGAGGACACTGAAGCTTTCTTT.

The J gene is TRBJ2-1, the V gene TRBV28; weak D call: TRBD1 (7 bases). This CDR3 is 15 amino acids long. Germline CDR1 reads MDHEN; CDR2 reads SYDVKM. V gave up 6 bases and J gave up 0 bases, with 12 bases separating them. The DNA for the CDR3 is TGTGCCAGCAGGGGGGGACAGATCTCCTACAATGAGCAGTTCTTC. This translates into CASRGGQISYNEQFF.

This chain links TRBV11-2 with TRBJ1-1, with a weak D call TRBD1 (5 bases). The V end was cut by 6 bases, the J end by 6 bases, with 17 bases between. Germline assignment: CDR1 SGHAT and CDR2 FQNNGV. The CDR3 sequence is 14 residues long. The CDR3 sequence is CASRRQSQRPEAFF. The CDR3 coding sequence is TGTGCCAGCAGACGACAGAGTCAAAGGCCTGAAGCTTTCTTT. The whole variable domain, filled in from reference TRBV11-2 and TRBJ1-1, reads EAGVAQSPRYKIIEKRQSVAFWCNPISGHATLYWYQQILGQGPKLLIQFQNNGVVDDSQLPKDRFSAERLKGVDSTLKIQPAKLEDSAVYLCASRRQSQRPEAFFGQGTRLTVV.

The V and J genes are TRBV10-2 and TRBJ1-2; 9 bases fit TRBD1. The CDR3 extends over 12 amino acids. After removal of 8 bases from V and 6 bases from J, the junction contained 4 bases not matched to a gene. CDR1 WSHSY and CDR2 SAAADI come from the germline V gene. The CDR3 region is CASGTGRDGYTF. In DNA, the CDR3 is TGCGCCAGCGGGACAGGGAGGGATGGCTACACCTTC.

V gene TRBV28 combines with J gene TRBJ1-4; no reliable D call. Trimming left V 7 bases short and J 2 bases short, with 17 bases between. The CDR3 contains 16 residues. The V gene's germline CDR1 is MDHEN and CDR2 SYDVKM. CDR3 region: CASNSAGSATNEKLFF. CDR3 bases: TGTGCCAGCAATTCGGCGGGTTCGGCGACTAATGAAAAACTGTTTTTT.

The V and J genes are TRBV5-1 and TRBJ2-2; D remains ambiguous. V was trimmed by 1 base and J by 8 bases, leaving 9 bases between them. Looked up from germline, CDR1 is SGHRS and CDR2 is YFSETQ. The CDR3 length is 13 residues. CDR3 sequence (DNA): TGCGCCAGCAGCTTGAGCAGGACGGGGGAGCTGTTTTTT. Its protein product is CASSLSRTGELFF.

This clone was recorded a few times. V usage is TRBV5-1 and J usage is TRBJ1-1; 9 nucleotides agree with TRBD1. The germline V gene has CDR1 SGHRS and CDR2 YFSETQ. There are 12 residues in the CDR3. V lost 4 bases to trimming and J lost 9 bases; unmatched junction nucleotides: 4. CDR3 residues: CASSPGQGKAFF. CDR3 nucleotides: TGCGCCAGCAGCCCTGGACAGGGGAAAGCTTTCTTT.

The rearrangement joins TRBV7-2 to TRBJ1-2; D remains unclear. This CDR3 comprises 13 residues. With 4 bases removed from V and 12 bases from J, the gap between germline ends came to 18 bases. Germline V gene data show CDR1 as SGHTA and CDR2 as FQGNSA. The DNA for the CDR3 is TGTGCCAGCAGCTCCCGAGGGCCACAAGCGAACACCTTC. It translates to CASSSRGPQANTF.

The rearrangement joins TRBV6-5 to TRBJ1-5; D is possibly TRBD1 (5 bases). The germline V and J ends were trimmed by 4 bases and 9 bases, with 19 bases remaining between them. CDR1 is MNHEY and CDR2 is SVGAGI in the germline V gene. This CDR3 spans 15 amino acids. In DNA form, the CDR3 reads TGTGCCAGCAGTTCGGTTTCGGGGGTTTCAGGGCCCCAGCATTTT. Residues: CASSSVSGVSGPQHF.

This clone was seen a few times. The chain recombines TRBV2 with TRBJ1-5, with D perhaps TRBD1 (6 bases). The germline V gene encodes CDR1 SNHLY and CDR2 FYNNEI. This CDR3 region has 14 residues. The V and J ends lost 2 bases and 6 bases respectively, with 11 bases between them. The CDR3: CASSEYAGVQPQHF. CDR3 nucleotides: TGTGCCAGCAGTGAATATGCAGGGGTTCAGCCCCAGCATTTT.

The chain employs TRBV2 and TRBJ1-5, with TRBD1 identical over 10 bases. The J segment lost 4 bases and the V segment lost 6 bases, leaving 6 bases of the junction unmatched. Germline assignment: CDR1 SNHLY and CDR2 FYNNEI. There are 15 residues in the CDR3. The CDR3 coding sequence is TGTGCCAGCAGAGGGGACAGGGGTGTGAATCAGCCCCAGCATTTT. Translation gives CASRGDRGVNQPQHF.

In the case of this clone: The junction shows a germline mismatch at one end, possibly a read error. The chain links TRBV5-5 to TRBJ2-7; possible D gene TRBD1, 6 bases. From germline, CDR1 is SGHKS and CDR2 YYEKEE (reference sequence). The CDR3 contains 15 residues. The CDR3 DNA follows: TGTGCCAGCAGCCCACGTGGGACAAGCCCTTCAGAGTCTAGCTTC. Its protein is CASSPRGTSPSESSF. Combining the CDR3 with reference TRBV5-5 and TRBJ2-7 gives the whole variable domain DAGVTQSPTHLIKTRGQQVTLRCSPISGHKSVSWYQQVLGQGPQFIFQYYEKEERGRGNFPDRFSARQFPNYSSELNVNALLLGDSALYLCASSPRGTSPSESSFGPGTRLTVT.

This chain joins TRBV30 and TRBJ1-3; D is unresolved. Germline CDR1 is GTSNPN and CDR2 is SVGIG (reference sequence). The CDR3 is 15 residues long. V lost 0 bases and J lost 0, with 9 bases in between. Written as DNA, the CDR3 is TGTGCCTGGAGTGTAACTCGGGGCTCTGGAAACACCATATATTTT. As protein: CAWSVTRGSGNTIYF.

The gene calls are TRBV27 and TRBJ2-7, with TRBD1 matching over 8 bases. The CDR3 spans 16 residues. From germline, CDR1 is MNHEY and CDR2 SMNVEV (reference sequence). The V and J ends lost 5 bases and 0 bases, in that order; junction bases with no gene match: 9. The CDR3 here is CASSKGTGSSSYEQYF. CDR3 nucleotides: TGTGCCAGCAGTAAGGGGACAGGCTCCAGCTCCTACGAGCAGTACTTC.

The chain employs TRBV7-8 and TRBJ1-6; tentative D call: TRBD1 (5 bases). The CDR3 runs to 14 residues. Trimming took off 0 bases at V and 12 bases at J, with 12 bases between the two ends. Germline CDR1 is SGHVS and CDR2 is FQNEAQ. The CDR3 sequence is CASSLAPRAGPLHF. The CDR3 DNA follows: TGTGCCAGCAGCTTAGCGCCCAGGGCAGGACCCCTCCACTTT.

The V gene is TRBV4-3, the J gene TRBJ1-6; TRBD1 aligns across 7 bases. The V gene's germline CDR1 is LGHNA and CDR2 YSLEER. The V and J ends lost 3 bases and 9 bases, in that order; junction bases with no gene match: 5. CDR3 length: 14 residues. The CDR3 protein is CASSHGTARSPLHF. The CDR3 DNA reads TGCGCCAGCAGCCACGGGACAGCACGTTCACCCCTCCACTTT.

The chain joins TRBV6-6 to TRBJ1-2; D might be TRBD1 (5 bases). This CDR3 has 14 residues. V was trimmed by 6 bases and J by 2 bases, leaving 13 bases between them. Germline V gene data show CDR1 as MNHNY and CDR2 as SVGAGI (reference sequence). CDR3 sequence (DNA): TGTGCCAGCAGGACCACAGGTTACAACTATGGCTACACCTTC. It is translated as CASRTTGYNYGYTF.